The 22 T cell receptor beta chains below come from one sample, sequenced in a study of response to subunit inactivated influenza vaccine. A single record per CDR3 protein comes from TCRdb applying MiXCR to the RT-PCR reads. Counted here are about 650,000 distinct CDR3 sequences, roughly 15% occurring once; the ten biggest clones make up 7.6%. This sample comprised PBMCs from blood, obtained 14 to 15 days before vaccination. The source is a man between 50 and 59 years old who received an inactivated influenza vaccine.

The sample holds a few counts of this clonotype. The chain joins TRBV5-1 to TRBJ2-3; 7 nucleotides line up with TRBD1. The CDR3 is 16 amino acids. The V gene's germline CDR1 is SGHRS and CDR2 YFSETQ. Trimming removed 4 bases from V and 3 bases from J; junction bases left unmatched: 11. The CDR3: CASSKRQGVGTDTQYF. For the CDR3, the DNA is TGCGCCAGCAGCAAGCGGCAGGGGGTAGGGACAGATACGCAGTATTTT.

The chain couples TRBV4-1 to TRBJ2-5; weak D call: TRBD1 (5 bases). Germline CDR1 reads MGHRA; CDR2 reads YSYEKL. V lost 2 bases and J lost 5, with 12 bases in between. The length of the CDR3 is 14 residues. CDR3 coding DNA: TGCGCCAGCAGCCAACAGGGTATCCGCGAGACCCAGTACTTC. Its protein product is CASSQQGIRETQYF.

This clonotype was counted many times. The genes are TRBV5-1 and TRBJ2-3, with D unresolved. V shed 4 bases and J shed 2 bases, with 8 bases lying between them. Looked up from germline, CDR1 is SGHRS and CDR2 is YFSETQ. CDR3 size: 13 residues. The CDR3 DNA is TGCGCCAGCAGCACCGACCCCACAGATACGCAGTATTTT. It translates to CASSTDPTDTQYF.

V usage is TRBV25-1 and J usage is TRBJ1-6, with 7 bases aligning to TRBD1. Per germline, CDR1 MGHDK and CDR2 SYGVNS. The J segment lost 0 bases and the V segment lost 4 bases, leaving 9 bases of the junction unmatched. The CDR3 covers 18 residues. The CDR3 protein is CASSGITGASSYNSPLHF. DNA for the CDR3: TGTGCCAGCAGTGGAATCACAGGGGCAAGCTCCTATAATTCACCCCTCCACTTT.

This clonotype was seen more than once but under ten times. This chain joins TRBV29-1 and TRBJ2-5; 7 bases agree with TRBD2. The CDR3 totals 14 residues. The V gene end was trimmed by 8 bases and the J gene end by 0 bases; junction bases not matched to a gene: 9. Germline loops: CDR1 SQVTM, CDR2 ANQGSEA. The CDR3 DNA reads TGCAGCACCCGGGGCGGGGGATACCAAGAGACCCAGTACTTC. The encoded protein is CSTRGGGYQETQYF.

The V and J genes are TRBV5-1 and TRBJ2-1; 10 bases are a match to TRBD1. The V gene's germline CDR1 is SGHRS and CDR2 YFSETQ. The length of the CDR3 is 14 residues. After removal of 5 bases from V and 8 bases from J, the junction contained 7 bases not matched to a gene. CDR3 residues: CASSGTGDGDEQFF. The CDR3 nucleotides read TGCGCCAGCAGTGGGACAGGGGATGGCGATGAGCAGTTCTTC.

The V gene is TRBV5-1, the J gene TRBJ2-7, with 9 nucleotides matching TRBD1. In germline, CDR1 is SGHRS, CDR2 YFSETQ. This CDR3 has 15 amino acids. Germline trimming cut 4 bases from V and 4 bases from J; bases unmatched to any gene: 9. The CDR3 here is CASSPRQGGPYEQYF. DNA of the CDR3: TGCGCCAGCAGCCCCCGACAGGGGGGCCCTTACGAGCAGTACTTC.

The sample holds a few counts of this clonotype. The chain joins TRBV9 to TRBJ2-7; no clear D gene. Trimming removed 0 bases from V and 2 bases from J, with 9 bases in between. Germline values: CDR1 SGDLS, CDR2 YYNGEE. The CDR3 runs 14 residues. The CDR3 is CASSVASEAYEQYF. The CDR3 coding sequence is TGTGCCAGCAGCGTAGCTAGTGAAGCCTACGAGCAGTACTTC. The full variable domain, rest sourced from reference TRBV9 and TRBJ2-7, is DSGVTQTPKHLITATGQRVTLRCSPRSGDLSVYWYQQSLDQGLQFLIQYYNGEERAKGNILERFSAQQFPDLHSELNLSSLELGDSALYFCASSVASEAYEQYFGPGTRLTVT.

In its sample, this clonotype was seen many times. The V gene is TRBV5-1, the J gene TRBJ1-1; D is perhaps TRBD1 (6 bases). The CDR3 sequence is 16 residues long. Germline V gene lookup returns CDR1 SGHRS and CDR2 YFSETQ. Trimming left V 4 bases short and J 1 base short, with 17 bases between. The CDR3 is CASSVRIQGGNTEAFF. The CDR3 nucleotides read TGCGCCAGCAGCGTTAGAATACAGGGAGGGAACACTGAAGCTTTCTTT.

Many counts were recorded for this clonotype. This chain joins TRBV28 and TRBJ2-3; D is ambiguous. Germline V gene sequence: CDR1 MDHEN, CDR2 SYDVKM. V was pared by 5 bases and J by 1 base, with 10 bases between. The CDR3 length is 14 residues. CDR3 sequence: CASSRYSGTDTQYF. DNA for the CDR3: TGTGCCAGCAGTCGTTATTCCGGCACAGATACGCAGTATTTT.

The gene calls are TRBV3-1 and TRBJ1-2; 10 positions match TRBD1. CDR3 length: 16 residues. V trimming: 4 bases; J trimming: 4 bases; junction bases outside the gene matches: 9. CDR1 is LGHDT and CDR2 is YNNKEL in the germline V gene (reference sequence). The CDR3 sequence is CASSPGTGAKVYGYTF. CDR3 DNA sequence: TGTGCCAGCAGCCCCGGGACAGGGGCGAAGGTCTATGGCTACACCTTC.

Note on this clonotype: This may stem from a read error, because a much larger clone lies one nucleotide away. J is TRBJ2-1 and V is TRBV9; 8 bases match TRBD2. Germline CDR1 SGDLS, CDR2 YYNGEE. The CDR3 covers 14 residues. DNA of the CDR3: TGTGCCAGCAGCGTAGCGGGAGGGTACAATGAGCAGCTCTTC. Translated: CASSVAGGYNEQLF.

This clonotype came up a few times. The V gene is TRBV2, the J gene TRBJ2-1; TRBD2 matches 8 bases. The CDR3 runs 13 residues. Germline V gives CDR1 SNHLY, CDR2 FYNNEI. V lost 3 bases to trimming and J lost 9 bases; unmatched junction nucleotides: 4. The CDR3 loop is CASSDTSGPEQFF. In DNA form, the CDR3 reads TGTGCCAGCAGTGACACTAGCGGACCTGAGCAGTTCTTC.

This clonotype was counted only a few times. This rearrangement joins TRBV5-1 to TRBJ1-1; the D is unclear. The CDR3 length is 14 residues. Germline-derived CDR1 and CDR2 are SGHRS and YFSETQ. Trimming removed 3 bases from V and 1 base from J, with 10 bases in between. CDR3 region: CASSSHAANTEAFF. The CDR3 DNA reads as TGCGCCAGCAGCTCACACGCCGCGAACACTGAAGCTTTCTTT.

This clonotype has just a few counts. The chain is built from TRBV4-1 and TRBJ1-6; TRBD1 agrees at 7 bases. The length of the CDR3 is 15 residues. The junction had 4 bases not matched to a gene; V was cut back by 2 bases and J by 6 bases. Germline lookup yields CDR1 MGHRA and CDR2 YSYEKL. The DNA for the CDR3 is TGCGCCAGCAGCCAACTGGGACAGATTAATTCACCCCTCCACTTT. Translating it yields CASSQLGQINSPLHF.

This clonotype was seen a handful of times. The chain carries TRBV4-2 and TRBJ1-1; no reliable D call. CDR3 length: 15 amino acids. V was trimmed by 0 bases and J by 0 bases, leaving 8 bases between them. The germline gives CDR1 LGHNA, CDR2 YNFKEQ. The CDR3 here is CASSQEVGMNTEAFF. The CDR3 DNA sequence: TGTGCCAGCAGCCAAGAAGTCGGTATGAACACTGAAGCTTTCTTT.

This clonotype was seen only a few times. The V call is TRBV29-1, the J call TRBJ2-7, with TRBD1 matching 9 bases. Germline V gene sequence: CDR1 SQVTM, CDR2 ANQGSEA. Germline trimming cut 4 bases from V and 2 bases from J; bases unmatched to any gene: 3. The CDR3 is 13 amino acids. CDR3 nucleotides: TGCAGCGTTGCGGGACAGGGTACCTACGAGCAGTACTTC. This codes for CSVAGQGTYEQYF.

In its sample, this clonotype was seen many times. J is TRBJ2-1 and V is TRBV4-3, with 8 bases identical to TRBD2. This CDR3 spans 18 amino acids. Trimming removed 0 bases from V and 4 bases from J; junction bases left unmatched: 11. CDR1 and CDR2 from the germline V gene are LGHNA and YSLEER. The CDR3 protein is CASSQEYGGGIFYNEQFF. Here the CDR3 DNA reads TGCGCCAGCAGCCAAGAATATGGCGGGGGGATATTTTACAATGAGCAGTTCTTC.

There are many counts of this clonotype. V and J are TRBV5-1 and TRBJ2-3; D is unresolved. V was clipped by 0 bases and J by 2 bases, with 10 bases between them. The CDR3 spans 15 residues. CDR1 is SGHRS and CDR2 is YFSETQ in the germline V gene. The CDR3 bases are TGCGCCAGCAGCTTGGATGGGGTTCCCACAGATACGCAGTATTTT. Translated, it gives CASSLDGVPTDTQYF.

This clonotype was counted a few times. The genes are TRBV5-1 and TRBJ2-7, with a weak D call TRBD1 (6 bases). The V gene lost 0 bases and the J gene lost 3 bases, with 10 bases spanning the gap. The CDR3 totals 14 residues. Germline V CDR1 and CDR2: SGHRS, YFSETQ. This chain's CDR3 is CASSLGQAFYEQYF. The CDR3 coding sequence is TGCGCCAGCAGCTTGGGACAGGCCTTCTACGAGCAGTACTTC.

The chain couples TRBV5-4 to TRBJ2-1; 7 nucleotides match TRBD1. Germline lookup yields CDR1 SGHNT and CDR2 YYREEE (reference sequence). With V trimmed by 0 bases and J by 3 bases, 3 bases remained unmatched. The CDR3 contains 15 residues. CDR3 sequence: CASSLEGAFYNEQFF. DNA for the CDR3: TGTGCCAGCAGCTTGGAGGGGGCATTCTACAATGAGCAGTTCTTC.

The chain employs TRBV20-1 and TRBJ2-5, with TRBD2 matching 8 bases. Germline V lookup: CDR1 DFQATT, CDR2 SNEGSKA (reference sequence). J was trimmed by 9 bases and V by 0 bases; bases with no gene match: 9. The CDR3 length is 14 residues. The DNA of the CDR3 is TGCAGTGCTAGAGAACCGGGACTAGATACCTCCCAGTACTTC. Translating it yields CSAREPGLDTSQYF.